This T cell receptor (beta chain) was recorded in a study of blood T cell repertoires in COVID-19. Across fewer than 25 US areas, participants ranged in age from 18 to 89 years. Researchers sorted participants into cohorts using their self-reported clinical history. Each recovered donor of Cohort 3 presented with two negative PCRs, clearance, or symptom resolution. Profiled with immunoSEQ multiplex PCR; TCRdb holds only in-frame clones, not every one. Of approximately 250,000 clones listed, around 89% were seen once; the top ten hold around 4%. This TCR derives from a woman in her twenties or thirties who had recovered from COVID-19. The sequenced sample consisted of PBMCs or T cells enriched from blood (not recorded which).

The CDR3 DNA sequence: TGTGCCAGCAGCCATGGCCGGACAGGGCGAGGCAATCAGCCCCAGCATTTT. Amino acids: CASSHGRTGRGNQPQHF. The V gene is TRBV3-1 (or the pseudogene TRBV3-2), the J gene TRBJ1-5; 8 bases line up with TRBD1. This CDR3 spans 17 amino acids. V trimming: 3 bases; J trimming: 2 bases; junction bases outside the gene matches: 9. Germline CDR1 LGHDT, CDR2 YNNKEL (reference sequence).